This TCR beta chain was retrieved from a study of cytomegalovirus exposure and HLA in healthy donors. Whole-study context: The Caucasian-associated ancestry cluster held more than 80% of under 450 genotyped donors.

Whole-study results and caveats: In a later analysis, compared with equally common non-associated chains, HLA-associated beta chains were more expanded. Most of the TCR beta V segments (in an earlier analysis) were productive either about 87% or about 30% of the time.

13 Jbeta primers and 60 Vbeta primers were used for the PCR. Authors' methods: Later reanalysis found about 78 million unique TCR beta chains, around 11 million of them shared. This table comes from immunoSEQ multiplex PCR, and its TCRdb copy is limited to in-frame clones, with some not included. The V and J calls and clone size come from that table; D and trimming were worked out from the DNA. The sample includes roughly 52,000 clones, about 50% of them seen just once. The CDR3 consists of 14 residues. Deletions cut 3 bases from V and 2 bases from J, with 9 bases between. Germline CDR1 SGHTA, CDR2 FQGTGA. As regards this clone: Its matching antigen is unknown.

The chain is built from TRBV7-3 and TRBJ2-3, with no clear D. This TCR derives from a human donor in good health. Sequences were obtained from PBMCs. CDR3 loop: CASSFNRNTDTQYF. Here the CDR3 DNA reads TGTGCCAGCAGCTTCAACAGAAACACAGATACGCAGTATTTT. Filled out from reference TRBV7-3 and TRBJ2-3, the complete variable domain reads GAGVSQTPSNKVTEKGKYVELRCDPISGHTALYWYRQSLGQGPEFLIYFQGTGAADDSGLPNDRFFAVRPEGSVSTLKIQRTERGDSAVYLCASSFNRNTDTQYFGPGTRLTVL.